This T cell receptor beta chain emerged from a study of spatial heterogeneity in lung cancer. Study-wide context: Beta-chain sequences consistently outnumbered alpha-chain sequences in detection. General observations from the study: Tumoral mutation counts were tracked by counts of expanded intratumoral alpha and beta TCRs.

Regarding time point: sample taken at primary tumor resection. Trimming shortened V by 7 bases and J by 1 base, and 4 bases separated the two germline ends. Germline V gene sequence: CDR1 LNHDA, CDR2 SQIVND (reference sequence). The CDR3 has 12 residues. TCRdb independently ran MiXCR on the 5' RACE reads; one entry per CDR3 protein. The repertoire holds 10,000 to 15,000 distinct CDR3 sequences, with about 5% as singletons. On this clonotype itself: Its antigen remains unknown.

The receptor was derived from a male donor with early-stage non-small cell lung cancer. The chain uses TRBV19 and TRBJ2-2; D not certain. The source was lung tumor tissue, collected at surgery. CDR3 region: CASNLNTGELFF. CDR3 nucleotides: TGTGCCAGTAACTTGAACACCGGGGAGCTGTTTTTT.